This entry concerns a single T cell receptor beta chain. The target antigen is unknown. The source of the sample is a study of T cell responses to AZD1222 COVID-19 vaccine. Study findings and constraints: Among the donors, most were white British and more were female, and clonal diversity was possibly underestimated.

Sequenced by immunoSEQ multiplex PCR; TCRdb stores in-frame clones only, minus some. The sample lists about 140,000 clones, 85% to 95% occurring once. V lost 5 bases, J lost 0 bases, and 8 bases stayed unmatched. CDR1 SGHVS and CDR2 FQNEAQ come from the germline V gene. The CDR3 extends over 18 amino acids. This chain uses TRBV7-8 with TRBJ2-3; TRBD2 matches 13 bases. The starting material was peripheral blood, obtained on day 0 of MenACWY control vaccination. This receptor was identified in an adult in good health. CDR3 sequence reads: CASSRDGLAGVSTDTQYF. The CDR3 nucleotides read TGTGCCAGCAGCCGAGATGGACTAGCGGGAGTAAGCACAGATACGCAGTATTTT.